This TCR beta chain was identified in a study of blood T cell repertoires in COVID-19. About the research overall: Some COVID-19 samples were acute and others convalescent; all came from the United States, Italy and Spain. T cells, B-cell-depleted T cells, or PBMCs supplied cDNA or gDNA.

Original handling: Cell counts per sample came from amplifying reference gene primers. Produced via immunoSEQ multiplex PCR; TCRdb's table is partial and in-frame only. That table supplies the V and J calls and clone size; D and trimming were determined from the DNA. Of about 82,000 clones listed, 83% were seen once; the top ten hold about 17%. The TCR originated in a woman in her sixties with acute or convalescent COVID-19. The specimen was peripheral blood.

In DNA, the CDR3 is TGTGCCAGCAAGGACAGGGCGAACACTGAAGCTTTCTTT. Translated: CASKDRANTEAFF. J is TRBJ1-1 and V is TRBV12-3 or TRBV12-4; TRBD1 agrees at 8 bases. Trimming cost V 7 bases and J 1 base; bases outside gene matches: 2. The CDR3 spans 13 residues.